These 8 T cell receptor beta chains were sequenced from one sample in a study of blood T cell repertoires in COVID-19. Libraries were prepared by immunoSEQ multiplex PCR; TCRdb keeps only in-frame clonotypes and omits some of them. The data contain 180,000 or so clones, approximately 83% of them singletons. The sequenced material came from peripheral blood. Every receptor here comes from a woman aged 40 to 50 with COVID-19, enrolled during active disease.

The count of this clone is one. This chain links TRBV2 with TRBJ1-2; 8 nucleotides match TRBD1. The CDR3 length is 15 residues. Germline values: CDR1 SNHLY, CDR2 FYNNEI. V lost 4 bases, J lost 4 bases, and 8 bases stayed unmatched. The CDR3 DNA reads TGTGCCAGCAGTGGACTCCGGGACAGGCCCTATGGCTACACCTTC. Its translation is CASSGLRDRPYGYTF. Supplemented by reference TRBV2 and TRBJ1-2, the full variable domain reads EPEVTQTPSHQVTQMGQEVILRCVPISNHLYFYWYRQILGQKVEFLVSFYNNEISEKSEIFDDQFSVERPDGSNFTLKIRSTKLEDSAMYFCASSGLRDRPYGYTFGSGTRLTVV.

Comment on this clone: The sample contains more than one DNA sequence encoding this CDR3. This sequence joins TRBV4-1 and TRBJ1-6, with D hard to call. Between the trimmed V and J ends, which lost 0 bases and 0 bases, there was a span of 6 bases. Germline CDR1 is MGHRA and CDR2 is YSYEKL. The CDR3 is made up of 16 amino acids. The CDR3: CASSQDRSSYNSPLHF. The CDR3, as DNA: TGCGCCAGCAGCCAAGATCGCAGCTCCTATAATTCACCCCTCCACTTT.

The chain combines TRBV4-1 with TRBJ2-2; D remains unclear. The CDR3 totals 13 residues. Germline lookup yields CDR1 MGHRA and CDR2 YSYEKL. Trimming cost V 4 bases and J 7 bases, with 10 bases left between them. The CDR3 region has the DNA TGCGCCAGCAGCCCCGAGGATCGCGGGGAGCTGTTTTTT. Translated: CASSPEDRGELFF.

The chain recombines TRBV4-1 with TRBJ1-3, with 8 positions matching TRBD1. The CDR3 covers 15 residues. Germline CDR1 and CDR2: MGHRA and YSYEKL. The trim removed 0 bases at V and 6 bases at J, leaving 4 bases unmatched. The CDR3 nucleotides read TGCGCCAGCAGCCAAGACAGGGGGCTTGAAAACACCATATATTTT. It encodes CASSQDRGLENTIYF.

J is TRBJ2-2 and V is TRBV29-1; 16 bases agree with TRBD2. The ends lost 5 bases at V and 4 bases at J; junction bases unmatched: 7. Germline V gene data show CDR1 as SQVTM and CDR2 as ANQGSEA. This CDR3 is built from 17 residues. The CDR3 loop reads CSVTGTSGGAVTGELFF. The DNA of the CDR3 is TGCAGCGTTACCGGGACTAGCGGGGGGGCGGTCACCGGGGAGCTGTTTTTT.

V usage is TRBV24-1 and J usage is TRBJ1-2; possible D gene TRBD1, 5 bases. Germline-derived CDR1 and CDR2 are KGHDR and SFDVKD. V was pared by 0 bases and J by 8 bases, with 18 bases between. CDR3 size: 16 residues. CDR3 coding DNA: TGTGCCACCAGTGATTTGCCCTTTATAGGGGAGGTCGGCTACACCTTC. Translating it yields CATSDLPFIGEVGYTF.

V and J are TRBV7-2 and TRBJ1-1; possibly TRBD1 for D (5 bases). The V gene's germline CDR1 is SGHTA and CDR2 FQGNSA. The CDR3 runs to 13 residues. V was trimmed by 2 bases and J by 5 bases, leaving 9 bases between them. CDR3 in amino acids: CASSLLGGTEAFF. The CDR3 DNA is TGTGCCAGCAGCTTATTGGGGGGGACTGAAGCTTTCTTT.

V gene TRBV5-1 combines with J gene TRBJ2-7; D not certain. Germline CDR1 is SGHRS and CDR2 is YFSETQ. V shed 0 bases and J shed 3 bases, with 4 bases lying between them. This CDR3 comprises 12 residues. In DNA, the CDR3 is TGCGCCAGCAGCTTGGGAGACTACGAGCAGTACTTC. Translating gives CASSLGDYEQYF.